The T cell receptor beta chain described here comes from a study of shared clonotypes between healthy human individuals. CDR3 length: 16 residues. Trimming removed 2 bases from V and 6 bases from J; junction bases left unmatched: 12. CDR1 and CDR2 from the germline V gene are GTSNPN and SVGIG (reference sequence). Study processing details: Filtering was not the same, since immunoSEQ gave junction-only sequences without quality scores. This table comes from immunoSEQ multiplex PCR, and its TCRdb copy is limited to in-frame clones, with some not included. The V and J calls and clone size were taken over from that table, and D and trimming were inferred from the DNA. Of some 500,000 clones in the sample, roughly three quarters were seen once.

The chain links TRBV30 to TRBJ1-2; 10 bases are shared with TRBD1. The source of this sequence is a middle-aged woman in good health. Some clones in this sample may be carry-over from other donors' samples. The sample comprised PBMCs. The DNA of the CDR3 is TGTGCCTGGAGTTTAACAGAGACAGGGGGCTATAATGGCTACACCTTC. Translated: CAWSLTETGGYNGYTF.